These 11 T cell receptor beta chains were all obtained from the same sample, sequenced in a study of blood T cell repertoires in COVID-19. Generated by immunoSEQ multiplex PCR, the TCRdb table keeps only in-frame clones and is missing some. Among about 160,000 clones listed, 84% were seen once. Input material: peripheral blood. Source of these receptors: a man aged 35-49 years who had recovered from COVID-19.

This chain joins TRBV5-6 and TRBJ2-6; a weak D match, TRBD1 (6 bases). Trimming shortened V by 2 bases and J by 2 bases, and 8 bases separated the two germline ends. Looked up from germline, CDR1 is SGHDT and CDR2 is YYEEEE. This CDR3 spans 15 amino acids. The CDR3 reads CASSFTGTGANVLTF. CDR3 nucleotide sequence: TGTGCCAGCAGCTTCACAGGGACTGGGGCCAACGTCCTGACTTTC.

The CDR3 nucleotides read TGTGCCAGCAGGGGAACAGGGGCTTCTCTGGGTACTGAAGCTTTCTTT. Protein: CASRGTGASLGTEAFF. The chain combines TRBV28 with TRBJ1-1; 7 bases fit TRBD1. CDR3 length: 16 residues. The germline V gene has CDR1 MDHEN and CDR2 SYDVKM. V lost 6 bases, J lost 5 bases, and 15 bases stayed unmatched.

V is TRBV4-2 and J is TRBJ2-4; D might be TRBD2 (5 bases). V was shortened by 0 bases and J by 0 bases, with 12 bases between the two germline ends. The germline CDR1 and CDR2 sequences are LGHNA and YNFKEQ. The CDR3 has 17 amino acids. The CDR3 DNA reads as TGTGCCAGCAGCCAAGATCGGGCTAGCATAGCCAAAAACATTCAGTACTTC. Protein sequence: CASSQDRASIAKNIQYF.

CDR3 in amino acids: CASSLSEVTNYGYTF. CDR3 sequence (DNA): TGTGCCAGCAGCTTAAGCGAAGTTACGAACTATGGCTACACCTTC. The rearrangement links TRBV11-1 to TRBJ1-2; D is unresolved. V was trimmed by 2 bases and J by 2 bases, leaving 12 bases between them. Germline-derived CDR1 and CDR2 are SGHAT and FQDESV (reference sequence). The length of the CDR3 is 15 residues.

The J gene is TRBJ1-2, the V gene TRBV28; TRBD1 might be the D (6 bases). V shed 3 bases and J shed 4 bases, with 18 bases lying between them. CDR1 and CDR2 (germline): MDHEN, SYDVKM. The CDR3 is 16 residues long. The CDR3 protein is CASSFEGPGVVYGYTF. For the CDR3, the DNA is TGTGCCAGCAGTTTTGAGGGCCCAGGGGTGGTCTATGGCTACACCTTC.

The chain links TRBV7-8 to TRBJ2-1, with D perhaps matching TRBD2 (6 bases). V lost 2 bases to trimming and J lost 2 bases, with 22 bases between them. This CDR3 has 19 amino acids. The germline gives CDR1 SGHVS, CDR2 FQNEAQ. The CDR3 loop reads CASSLRFPRTGVPYNEQFF. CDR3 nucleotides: TGTGCCAGCAGCTTACGCTTCCCTCGGACGGGAGTACCCTACAATGAGCAGTTCTTC.

CDR3 region: CASSLSLGGIQYF. CDR3 DNA sequence: TGTGCCAGCAGTTTAAGTCTAGGCGGCATTCAGTACTTC. V is TRBV28 and J is TRBJ2-4; D ambiguous. The ends were cut back, 2 bases at V and 9 bases at J, with 11 bases in the middle. From germline, CDR1 is MDHEN and CDR2 SYDVKM. CDR3 size: 13 residues.

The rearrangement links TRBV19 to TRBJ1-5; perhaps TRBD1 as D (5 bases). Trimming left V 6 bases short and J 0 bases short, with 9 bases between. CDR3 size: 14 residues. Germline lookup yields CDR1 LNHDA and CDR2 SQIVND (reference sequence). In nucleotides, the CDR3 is TGTGCCAGTAGGGTCAGGGTTAGCAATCAGCCCCAGCATTTT. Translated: CASRVRVSNQPQHF.

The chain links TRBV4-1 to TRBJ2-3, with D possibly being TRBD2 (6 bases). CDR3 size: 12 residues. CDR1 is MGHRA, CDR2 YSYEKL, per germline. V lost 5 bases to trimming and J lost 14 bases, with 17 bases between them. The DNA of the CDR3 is TGCGCCAGCAGCTCTAGGAGCGGGTTCAGGTATTTT. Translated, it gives CASSSRSGFRYF.

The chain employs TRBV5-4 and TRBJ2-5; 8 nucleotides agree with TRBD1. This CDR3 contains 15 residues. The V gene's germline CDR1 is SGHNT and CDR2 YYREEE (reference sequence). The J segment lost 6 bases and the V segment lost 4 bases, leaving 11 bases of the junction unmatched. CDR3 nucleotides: TGTGCCAGCAGCACCGGGACAGGTCCTGGGAAGACCCAGTACTTC. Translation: CASSTGTGPGKTQYF.

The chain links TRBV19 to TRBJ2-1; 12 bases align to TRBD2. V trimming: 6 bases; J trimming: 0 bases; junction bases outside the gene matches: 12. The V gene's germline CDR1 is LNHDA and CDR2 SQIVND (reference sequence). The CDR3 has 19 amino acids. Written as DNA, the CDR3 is TGTGCCAGTAGCCGAAAGGGTCTAGCGGGAGGGAGCTCCTACAATGAGCAGTTCTTC. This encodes CASSRKGLAGGSSYNEQFF.